The following is a T cell receptor beta chain sequence with its context. Its antigen specificity is not known. There are no base qualities to consult, and no much larger clone falls within one base. CD8 naive samples were CD45RO-negative cells positively selected for CCR7, giving a CD45RA+CCR7+ population that excluded TemRA cells. The donors were healthy, HIV-negative adults who had no recently reported acute infections or vaccinations. Every donor was a Caucasian adult residing in Nashville, Tennessee, USA. Blood was obtained by leukapheresis, after which PBMCs were separated by Ficoll-Histopaque density gradient centrifugation and cryopreserved in liquid nitrogen vapor phase. Analytical flow cytometry was used to check the purity and quantity of every magnetically sorted T cell population. Genomic DNA was isolated from every sorted fraction and measured by UV absorbance on a Nanodrop 2000c. The trim is 3 bases for V and 4 bases for J, with a gap of 13 bases between the germline ends. The CDR3 runs 15 residues from the cysteine to the phenylalanine. Only the CDR3 part of the read is kept: 45 bases, read in frame from the first base. CDR1 MGHRA and CDR2 YSYEKL were looked up in the germline V gene.

Using the deep immunoSEQ assay, TCR CDR3 regions were amplified from genomic DNA by multiplex PCR. Extracted genomic DNA from each cell subset was spread evenly across all wells of several immunoSEQ 96-well plates, with each plate serving as a replicate. For sorted subsets, 200 to 250 ng genomic DNA, equal to some 30,000 T cell genomes, was loaded into each replicate PCR. Purified libraries were measured with a Qubit 3.0 fluorometer, size-checked on a Bioanalyzer 2100, and measured again with the KAPA Library Quantification kit. Every immunoSEQ 96-well plate was sequenced on a dedicated single-read 150-cycle Illumina NextSeq 550 flow cell. The study's processing was this. Because the immunoSEQ output held only junctional sequences and lacked quality scores, the filtering could not match the filtering applied to full-length reads. Sequences were annotated with PyIR, a Python wrapper for IgBLAST v1.9, using IMGT germline references to assign V/J genes and CDR3. Reads with weak V/J assignments (E-value above 1e-6), missing CDR3, stop codons, out-of-frame junctions, or ambiguous translated residues were removed. A V3J clonotype was defined by an identical inferred V gene, J gene, and CDR3 amino acid sequence. Percentage overlap between repertoires was calculated by dividing the number of shared unique clonotypes by the size of the smaller repertoire. Repertoire richness was assessed with RTK rarefaction, the Chao1 estimator, and Recon v2.1 estimates of unobserved clonotypes. Generation probabilities were computed with OLGA for all TCRbeta clonotypes obtained by the gDNA method from four donors. The immuneACCESS repertoire file appears here via TCRdb, limited to in-frame rearrangements. These files lack a portion of the clones; in checked studies, under half of the deficit traces to unresolved V genes, and the cause of the others is not known. V, J and clone size were drawn from that table, and D and trimming were deduced from the DNA. Counted in this sample were fewer than 800,000 clones; about 90% of them appeared once. The ten top clones hold more than 20% of the sample.

The sample belongs to a study of shared clonotypes between healthy human individuals (dated by TCRdb to the early 2020s). At the level of the whole study: The cohort included a few men and a couple of women between 18 and 49 years of age. Leukapheresis yielded between about 0.94 and 10 billion PBMCs per donor. Per donor, three plates each were used for CD4 naive and CD4 memory, two for CD8 naive, and one for CD8 memory. To increase sequencing depth and limit assay-specific biases, TCR repertoire library preparation and sequencing were carried out by different laboratories using diverse techniques. To estimate repertoire size and how much clonotype sharing occurs between individuals, the study deeply sequenced the blood TCR repertoires of about five healthy adults. General study outcomes and caveats: Incomplete sequencing was indicated by rarefaction of sorted-subset datasets, despite the large sequencing depth. Clonotypes shared by all four sorted-subset donors showed higher generation probabilities than non-shared clonotypes. Sampling was limited to blood, and TCR repertoires in tissue likely differ from TCR repertoires in blood. When a few donors were compared, the shared fraction of clonotypes was approximately 5% for naive CD4, 3.5% for naive CD8, 2.3% for memory CD4, and 0.4% for memory CD8. Pairwise subsampling led to the expectation that sequencing depth would affect the degree of clonotype sharing among donors. The small number of donors limited the genetic and exposure-history diversity represented. Larger estimated clonotype richness was generally found for naive subsets than for memory subsets.

Sequenced sample: naive CD8+ T cells sorted from blood. The sample's cell subset or site label, decoded: CD45RA+CCR7+. The source of this sequence is a man under 40 in good health. In this chain, TRBV4-1 is recombined with TRBJ1-5; a tentative D call is TRBD1 (6 bases match). In nucleotides, the sequence is TGCGCCAGCAGCCACACGACAGGAAGGAATCAGCCCCAGCATTTT. It translates to CASSHTTGRNQPQHF.